A selection of T cell receptor beta chains follows, all from one sample in a study of blood T cell repertoires in COVID-19. Clones were read by immunoSEQ multiplex PCR, and TCRdb kept only the in-frame ones, dropping some. The sample yields 150,000 to 190,000 clones, 85% to 90% seen once. Sequencing was performed on peripheral blood. These receptors were taken from a woman aged 40 to 50 with acute or convalescent COVID-19. Both conserved end residues are part of each CDR3. The order of the fields is CDR3 protein, V gene, J gene.

CSAYRAGGYTF	TRBV20-1	TRBJ1-2
CASSSDRGPYNSPLHF	TRBV27	TRBJ1-6
CASSLVINSVMGLFF	TRBV7-8	TRBJ2-1
CASSFQGEAFF	TRBV11-3	TRBJ1-1
CASSPGTSGSTDTQYF	TRBV18	TRBJ2-3
CASSEGTSATGELFF	TRBV6-1	TRBJ2-2
CASSPTSGSYNEQFF	TRBV3-1/TRBV3-2	TRBJ2-1
CASSVTGGGHEQYF	TRBV5-1	TRBJ2-7
CASTYIGGGGAGGELFF	TRBV28	TRBJ2-2
CASSGDTGGAGYTF	TRBV5-1	TRBJ1-2
CASSGEVVGSSYEQYF	TRBV5-4	TRBJ2-7
CASSVSGAGNTIYF	TRBV5-1	TRBJ1-3
CASSQESGSYNEQFF	TRBV4-1	TRBJ2-1
CASSIELSWIAGADETQYF	TRBV19	TRBJ2-5
CASRIGTVSYEQYF	TRBV5-1	TRBJ2-7
CASSESTRDRTEAFF	TRBV10-1	TRBJ1-1
CASSVRDLGFDEQYF	TRBV9	TRBJ2-7
CASSRTGTGSGYTF	TRBV27	TRBJ1-2
CASSFLVAVRENYGYTF	TRBV7-3	TRBJ1-2
CASRQGMNSPLHF	TRBV27	TRBJ1-6
CASSGGQVYEQYF	TRBV5-1	TRBJ2-7
CASSMTSGRTNGELFF	TRBV11-3	TRBJ2-2
CASSQAQGESGELFF	TRBV4-2	TRBJ2-2
CASSLSPSGGAADTQYF	TRBV28	TRBJ2-3
CASSHRDSFNYGYTF	TRBV4-2	TRBJ1-2
CASGSGYEQYF	TRBV12-3/TRBV12-4	TRBJ2-7
CASSIRTTTDTQYF	TRBV27	TRBJ2-3
CASSVGGAAGTGSTRQYF	TRBV9	TRBJ2-7
CASSVDSGGTYEQYF	TRBV9	TRBJ2-7
CASRGGANYGYTF	TRBV10-3	TRBJ1-2
CATSSEGVPGASNQPQHF	TRBV15	TRBJ1-5
CSVEDPQNEQFF	TRBV29-1	TRBJ2-1
CASSPDKTYGYTF	TRBV18	TRBJ1-2
CASSQSGLAGVHEQFF	TRBV3-1/TRBV3-2	TRBJ2-1
CATSDRPGQGNFGEQFF	TRBV24-1	TRBJ2-1
CATSDFRGSGYTF	TRBV24-1	TRBJ1-2
CASTPGTSRTEQFF	TRBV6-6	TRBJ2-1
CASSWIQRDRVGQYSNQPQHF	TRBV27	TRBJ1-5
CASSSRKGGREYNEQFF	TRBV7-6	TRBJ2-1
CASSHRVWTEAFF	TRBV12-3/TRBV12-4	TRBJ1-1